This T cell receptor (beta chain) was found in a study of T cells in localized non-small cell lung cancer. Study-wide results and caveats: Compared with tumor, uninvolved adjacent lung displayed greater T cell clonality, ranking highest overall.

Note on this clone: The antigen is not known.

The CDR3 contains 15 residues. CDR1 is LGHNA and CDR2 is YSLEER in the germline V gene. After removal of 0 bases from V and 7 bases from J, the junction contained 1 base not matched to a gene. Only in-frame clones appear in the TCRdb table, and some are missing; sequencing was by immunoSEQ multiplex PCR. Among about 19,000 clones listed, about 83% were seen once. The sequence came from a man aged 35 to 69 with stage I lung adenocarcinoma. Sequences were derived from peripheral blood, sampled before any cancer treatment. The V and J genes are TRBV4-3 and TRBJ1-6; 9 nucleotides line up with TRBD1. The CDR3 bases are TGCGCCAGCAGCCAAGACGGACAGGGGAATTCACCCCTCCACTTT. Amino acids: CASSQDGQGNSPLHF.